This T cell receptor (beta chain) is from a study of blood T cell repertoires in COVID-19. The wider study: T cells, B-cell-depleted T cells, or PBMCs provided the cDNA or gDNA that served as material.

Per germline, CDR1 GTSNPN and CDR2 SVGIG (reference sequence). This CDR3 contains 12 residues. V was pared by 8 bases and J by 4 bases, with 3 bases of the junction left unmatched. How the authors handled the data: Estimation of nucleated cell counts was performed using reference gene primer amplification. Data came from immunoSEQ multiplex PCR; TCRdb stores just in-frame clones and leaves some out. V and J calls and clone size follow that table, whereas D and trimming were derived from the DNA. The sample lists approximately 470,000 clones; about nine tenths were seen once. Participants were aged about 18 to 90 years, lived in around 25 US areas, and enrolled virtually. Recovered status applied to Cohort 3 donors who had two consecutive negative PCRs. It also applied to those with clearance or with symptom resolution.

This clonotype was sampled from a woman between 18 and 29 years old who had recovered from COVID-19. The sequencing input was PBMCs or T cells enriched from blood (not recorded which). V is TRBV30 and J is TRBJ2-2, with TRBD1 identical over 8 bases. The CDR3 is CARTGLTGELFF. The DNA for the CDR3 is TGTGCCCGGACAGGGCTCACCGGGGAGCTGTTTTTT.